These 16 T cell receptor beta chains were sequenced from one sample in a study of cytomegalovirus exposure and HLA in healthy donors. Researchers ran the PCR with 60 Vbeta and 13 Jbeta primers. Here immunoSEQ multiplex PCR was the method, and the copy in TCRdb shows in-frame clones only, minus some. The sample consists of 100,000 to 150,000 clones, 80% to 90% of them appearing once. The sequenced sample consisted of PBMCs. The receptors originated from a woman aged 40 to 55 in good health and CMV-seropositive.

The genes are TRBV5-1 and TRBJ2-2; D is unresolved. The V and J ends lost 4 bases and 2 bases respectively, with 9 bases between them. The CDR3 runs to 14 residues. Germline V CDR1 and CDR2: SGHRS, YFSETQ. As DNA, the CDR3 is TGCGCCAGCAGCCGGGTAGAAAACACCGGGGAGCTGTTTTTT. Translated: CASSRVENTGELFF. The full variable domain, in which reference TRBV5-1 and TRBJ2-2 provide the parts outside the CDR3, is KAGVTQTPRYLIKTRGQQVTLSCSPISGHRSVSWYQQTPGQGLQFLFEYFSETQRNKGNFPGRFSGRQFSNSRSEMNVSTLELGDSALYLCASSRVENTGELFFGEGSRLTVL.

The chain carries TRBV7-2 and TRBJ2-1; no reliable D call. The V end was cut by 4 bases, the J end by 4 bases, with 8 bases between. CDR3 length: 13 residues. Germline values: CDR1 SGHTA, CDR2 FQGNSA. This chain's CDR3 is CASSYREYNEQFF. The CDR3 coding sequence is TGTGCCAGCAGCTATAGAGAATACAATGAGCAGTTCTTC.

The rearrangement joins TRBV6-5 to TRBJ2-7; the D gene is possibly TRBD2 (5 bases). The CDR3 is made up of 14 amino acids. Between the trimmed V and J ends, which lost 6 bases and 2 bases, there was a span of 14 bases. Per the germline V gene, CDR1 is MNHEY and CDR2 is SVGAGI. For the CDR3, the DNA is TGTGCCAGCAGCCCGGCCGGGGAAACCTACGAGCAGTACTTC. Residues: CASSPAGETYEQYF.

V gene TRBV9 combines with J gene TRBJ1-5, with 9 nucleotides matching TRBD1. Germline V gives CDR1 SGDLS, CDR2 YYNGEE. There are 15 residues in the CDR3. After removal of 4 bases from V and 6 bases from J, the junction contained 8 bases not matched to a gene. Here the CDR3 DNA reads TGTGCCAGCAGCACAACAGGGGGCGCGGGTCAGCCCCAGCATTTT. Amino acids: CASSTTGGAGQPQHF. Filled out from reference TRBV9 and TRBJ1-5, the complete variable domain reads DSGVTQTPKHLITATGQRVTLRCSPRSGDLSVYWYQQSLDQGLQFLIQYYNGEERAKGNILERFSAQQFPDLHSELNLSSLELGDSALYFCASSTTGGAGQPQHFGDGTRLSIL.

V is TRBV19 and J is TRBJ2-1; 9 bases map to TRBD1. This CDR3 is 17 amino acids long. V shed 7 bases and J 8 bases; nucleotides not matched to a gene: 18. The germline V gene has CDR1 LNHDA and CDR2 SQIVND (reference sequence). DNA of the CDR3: TGTGCCAGTACCGCATCTTCCGGGACAGGGATAATAGATGAGCAGTTCTTC. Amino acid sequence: CASTASSGTGIIDEQFF.

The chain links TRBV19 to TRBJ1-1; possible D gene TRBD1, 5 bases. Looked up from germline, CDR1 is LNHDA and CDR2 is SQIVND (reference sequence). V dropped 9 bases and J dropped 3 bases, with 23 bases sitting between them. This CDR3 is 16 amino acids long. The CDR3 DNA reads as TGTGCCAGCAAGGGGCCCGTATGGGTTGGGGACACTGAAGCTTTCTTT. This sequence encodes CASKGPVWVGDTEAFF.

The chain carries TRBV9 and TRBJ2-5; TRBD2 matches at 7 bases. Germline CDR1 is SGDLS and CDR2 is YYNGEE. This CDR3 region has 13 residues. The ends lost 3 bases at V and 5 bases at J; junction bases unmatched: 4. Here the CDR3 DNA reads TGTGCCAGCAGCGGAGGGGAGGGTGAGACCCAGTACTTC. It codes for CASSGGEGETQYF.

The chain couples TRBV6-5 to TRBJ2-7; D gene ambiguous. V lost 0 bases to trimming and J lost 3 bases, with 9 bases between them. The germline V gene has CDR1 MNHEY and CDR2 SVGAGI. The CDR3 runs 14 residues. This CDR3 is CASSYSRVNYEQYF. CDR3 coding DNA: TGTGCCAGCAGTTACTCGCGAGTCAACTACGAGCAGTACTTC.

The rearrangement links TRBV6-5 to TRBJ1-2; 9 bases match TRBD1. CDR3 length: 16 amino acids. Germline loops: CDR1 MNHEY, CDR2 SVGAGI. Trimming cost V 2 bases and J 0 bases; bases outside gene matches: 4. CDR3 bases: TGTGCCAGCAGTTACCGGGGGACAGGGACTAACTATGGCTACACCTTC. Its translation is CASSYRGTGTNYGYTF.

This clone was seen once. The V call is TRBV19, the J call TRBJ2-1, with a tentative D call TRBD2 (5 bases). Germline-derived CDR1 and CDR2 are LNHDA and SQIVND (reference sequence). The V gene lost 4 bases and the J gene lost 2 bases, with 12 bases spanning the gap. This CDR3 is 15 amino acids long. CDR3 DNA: TGTGCCAGTAGTACCCGTCGGGGTGCCTACAATGAGCAGTTCTTC. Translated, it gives CASSTRRGAYNEQFF.

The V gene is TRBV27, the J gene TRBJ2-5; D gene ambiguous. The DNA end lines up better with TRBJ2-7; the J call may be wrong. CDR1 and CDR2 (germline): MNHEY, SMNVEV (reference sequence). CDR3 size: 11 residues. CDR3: CASGDSYEQYF. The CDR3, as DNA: TGTGCCAGCGGGGACTCCTACGAGCAGTACTTC.

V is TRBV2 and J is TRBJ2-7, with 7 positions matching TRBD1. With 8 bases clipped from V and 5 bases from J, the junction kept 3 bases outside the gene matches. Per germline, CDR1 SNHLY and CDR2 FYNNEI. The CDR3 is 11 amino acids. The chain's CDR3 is CASQQGHEQYF. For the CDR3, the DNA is TGTGCCAGCCAACAGGGGCACGAGCAGTACTTC.

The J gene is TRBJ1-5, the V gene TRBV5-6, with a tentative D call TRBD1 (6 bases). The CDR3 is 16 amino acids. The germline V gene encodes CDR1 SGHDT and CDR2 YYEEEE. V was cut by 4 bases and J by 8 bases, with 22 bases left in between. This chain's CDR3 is CASSRTTGFSGEPQHF. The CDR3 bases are TGTGCCAGCAGCCGGACCACAGGGTTCTCCGGGGAGCCCCAGCATTTT.

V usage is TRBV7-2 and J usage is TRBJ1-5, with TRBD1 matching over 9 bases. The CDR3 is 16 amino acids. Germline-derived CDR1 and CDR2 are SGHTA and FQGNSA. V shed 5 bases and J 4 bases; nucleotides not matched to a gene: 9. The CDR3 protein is CASSIPGQGINQPQHF. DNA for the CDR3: TGTGCCAGCAGCATACCGGGACAGGGCATTAATCAGCCCCAGCATTTT.

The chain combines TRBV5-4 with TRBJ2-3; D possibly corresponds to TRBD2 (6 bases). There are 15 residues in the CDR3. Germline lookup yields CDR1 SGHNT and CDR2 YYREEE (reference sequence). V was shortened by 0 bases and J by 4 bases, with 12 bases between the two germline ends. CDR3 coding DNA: TGTGCCAGCAGCTTGGGGGACTCGACGTCAGATACGCAGTATTTT. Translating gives CASSLGDSTSDTQYF.

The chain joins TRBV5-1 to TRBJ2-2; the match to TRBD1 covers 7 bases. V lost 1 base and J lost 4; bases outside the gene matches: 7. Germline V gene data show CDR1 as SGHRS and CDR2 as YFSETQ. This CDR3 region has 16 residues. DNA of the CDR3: TGCGCCAGCAGCTTGAGACAGGGAAGGGGCACCGGGGAGCTGTTTTTT. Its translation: CASSLRQGRGTGELFF.